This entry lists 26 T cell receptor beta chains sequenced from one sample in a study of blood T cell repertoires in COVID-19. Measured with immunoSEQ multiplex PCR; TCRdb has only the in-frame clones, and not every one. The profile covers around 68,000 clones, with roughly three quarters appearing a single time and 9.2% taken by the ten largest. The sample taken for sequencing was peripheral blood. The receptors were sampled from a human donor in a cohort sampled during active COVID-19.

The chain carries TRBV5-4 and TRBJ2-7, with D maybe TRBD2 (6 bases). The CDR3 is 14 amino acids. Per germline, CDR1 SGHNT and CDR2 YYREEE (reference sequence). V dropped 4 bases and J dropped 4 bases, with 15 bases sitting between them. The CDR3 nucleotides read TGTGCCAGCAGCCATGCGACTAGTACGTACGAGCAGTACTTC. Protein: CASSHATSTYEQYF. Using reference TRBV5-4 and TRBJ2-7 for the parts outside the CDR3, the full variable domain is ETGVTQSPTHLIKTRGQQVTLRCSSQSGHNTVSWYQQALGQGPQFIFQYYREEENGRGNFPPRFSGLQFPNYSSELNVNALELDDSALYLCASSHATSTYEQYFGPGTRLTVT.

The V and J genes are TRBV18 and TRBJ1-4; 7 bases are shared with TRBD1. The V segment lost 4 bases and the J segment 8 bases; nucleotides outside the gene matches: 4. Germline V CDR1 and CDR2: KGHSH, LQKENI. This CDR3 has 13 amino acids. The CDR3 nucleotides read TGTGCCAGCTCACGTGGGGACAGAGAAAAACTGTTTTTT. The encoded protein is CASSRGDREKLFF.

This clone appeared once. The CDR3 nucleotides read TGTGCCACCAGCCAGGACACGGCATTAAGACTCATGAACACTGAAGCTTTCTTT. This codes for CATSQDTALRLMNTEAFF. This sequence joins TRBV15 and TRBJ1-1; D possibly corresponds to TRBD1 (5 bases). The CDR3 totals 18 residues. Trimming cost V 5 bases and J 0 bases, with 22 bases left between them. Germline CDR1 and CDR2: LNHNV and YYDKDF (reference sequence).

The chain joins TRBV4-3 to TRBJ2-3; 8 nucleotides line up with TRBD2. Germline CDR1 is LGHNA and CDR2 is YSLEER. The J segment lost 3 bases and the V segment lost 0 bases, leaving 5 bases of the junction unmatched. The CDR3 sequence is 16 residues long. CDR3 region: CASSQDGVAGTDTQYF. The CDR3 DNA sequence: TGCGCCAGCAGCCAAGATGGGGTAGCGGGAACAGATACGCAGTATTTT.

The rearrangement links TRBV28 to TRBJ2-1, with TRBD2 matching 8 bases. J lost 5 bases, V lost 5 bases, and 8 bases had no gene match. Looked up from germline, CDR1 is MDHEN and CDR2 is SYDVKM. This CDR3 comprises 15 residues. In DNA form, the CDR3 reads TGTGCCAGCAGTCCAGCGGGAGATACCCACAATGAGCAGTTCTTC. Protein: CASSPAGDTHNEQFF.

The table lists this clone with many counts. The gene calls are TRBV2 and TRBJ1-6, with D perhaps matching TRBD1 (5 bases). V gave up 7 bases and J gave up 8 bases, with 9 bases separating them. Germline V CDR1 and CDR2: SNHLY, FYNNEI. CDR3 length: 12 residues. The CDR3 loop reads CASNAGDSPLHF. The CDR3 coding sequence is TGTGCCAGCAACGCGGGGGATTCACCCCTCCACTTT.

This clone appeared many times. CDR3 sequence (DNA): TGTGCCAGCAGCCGGGATTCGGACCTATACGAGCAGTACTTC. This codes for CASSRDSDLYEQYF. The rearrangement joins TRBV9 to TRBJ2-7; tentatively, D is TRBD2 (5 bases). The germline V and J ends were trimmed by 4 bases and 4 bases, with 15 bases remaining between them. The CDR3 has 14 residues. Per germline, CDR1 SGDLS and CDR2 YYNGEE.

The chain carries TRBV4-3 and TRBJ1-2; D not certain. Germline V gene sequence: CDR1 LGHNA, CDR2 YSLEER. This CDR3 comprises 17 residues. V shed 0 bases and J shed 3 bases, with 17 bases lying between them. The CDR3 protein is CASSQENGRRADYGYTF. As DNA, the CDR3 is TGCGCCAGCAGCCAAGAAAACGGTCGGAGGGCTGACTATGGCTACACCTTC.

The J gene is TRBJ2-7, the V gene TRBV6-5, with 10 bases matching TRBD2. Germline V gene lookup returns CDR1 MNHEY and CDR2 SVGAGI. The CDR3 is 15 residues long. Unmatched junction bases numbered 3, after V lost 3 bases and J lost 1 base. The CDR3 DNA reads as TGTGCCAGCAGTTATCTTAGCGGGAGGTCCTACGAGCAGTACTTC. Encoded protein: CASSYLSGRSYEQYF.

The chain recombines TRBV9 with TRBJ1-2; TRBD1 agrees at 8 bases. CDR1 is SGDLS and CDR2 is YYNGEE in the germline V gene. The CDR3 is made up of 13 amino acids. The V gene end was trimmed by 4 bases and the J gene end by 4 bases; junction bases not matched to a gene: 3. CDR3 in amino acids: CASSHGQGYGYTF. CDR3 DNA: TGTGCCAGCAGCCACGGACAGGGCTATGGCTACACCTTC.

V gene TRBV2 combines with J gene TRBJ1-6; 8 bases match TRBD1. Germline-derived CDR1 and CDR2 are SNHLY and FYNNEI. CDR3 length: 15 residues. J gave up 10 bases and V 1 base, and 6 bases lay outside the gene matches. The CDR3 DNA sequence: TGTGCCAGCAGTGAAGTTACAGGGGGGAGGTCACCCCTCCACTTT. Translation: CASSEVTGGRSPLHF.

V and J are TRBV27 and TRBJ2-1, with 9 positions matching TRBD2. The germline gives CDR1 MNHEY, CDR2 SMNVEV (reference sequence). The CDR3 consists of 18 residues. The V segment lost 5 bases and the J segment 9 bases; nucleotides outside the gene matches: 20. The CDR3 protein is CASSPYALVIAGVGEQFF. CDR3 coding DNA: TGTGCCAGCAGTCCCTATGCCCTCGTAATAGCGGGAGTAGGTGAGCAGTTCTTC.

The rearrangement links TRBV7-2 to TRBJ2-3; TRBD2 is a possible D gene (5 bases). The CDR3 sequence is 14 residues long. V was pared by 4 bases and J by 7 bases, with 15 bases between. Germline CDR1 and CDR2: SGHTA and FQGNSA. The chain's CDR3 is CASSSGPSGNTQYF. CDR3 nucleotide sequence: TGTGCCAGCAGCTCGGGCCCGAGCGGAAATACGCAGTATTTT.

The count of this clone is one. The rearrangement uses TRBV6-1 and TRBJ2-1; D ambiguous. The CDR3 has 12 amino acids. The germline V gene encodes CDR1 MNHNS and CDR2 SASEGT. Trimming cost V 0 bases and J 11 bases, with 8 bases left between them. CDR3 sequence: CASSEASLQQFF. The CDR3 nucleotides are TGTGCCAGCAGTGAAGCCTCCCTTCAGCAGTTCTTC.

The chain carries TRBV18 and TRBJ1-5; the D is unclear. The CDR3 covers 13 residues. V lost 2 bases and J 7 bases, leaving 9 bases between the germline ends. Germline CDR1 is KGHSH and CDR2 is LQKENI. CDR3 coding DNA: TGTGCCAGCTCACCAGGAGGTGACCAGCCCCAGCATTTT. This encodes CASSPGGDQPQHF. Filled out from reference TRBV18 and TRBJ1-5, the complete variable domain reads NAGVMQNPRHLVRRRGQEARLRCSPMKGHSHVYWYRQLPEEGLKFMVYLQKENIIDESGMPKERFSAEFPKEGPSILRIQQVVRGDSAAYFCASSPGGDQPQHFGDGTRLSIL.

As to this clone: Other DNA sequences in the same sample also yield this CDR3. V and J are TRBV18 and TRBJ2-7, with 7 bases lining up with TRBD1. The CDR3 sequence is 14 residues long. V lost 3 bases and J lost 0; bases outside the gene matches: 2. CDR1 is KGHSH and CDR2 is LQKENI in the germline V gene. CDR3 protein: CASSPTGSSYEQYF. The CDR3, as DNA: TGTGCCAGCTCACCGACAGGGAGCTCCTACGAGCAGTACTTC.

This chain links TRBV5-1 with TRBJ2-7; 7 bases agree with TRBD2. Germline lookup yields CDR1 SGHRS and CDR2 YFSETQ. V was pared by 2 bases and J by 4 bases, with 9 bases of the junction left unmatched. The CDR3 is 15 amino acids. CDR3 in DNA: TGCGCCAGCAGCTTACCCTTGGCGGGAGTATACGAGCAGTACTTC. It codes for CASSLPLAGVYEQYF.

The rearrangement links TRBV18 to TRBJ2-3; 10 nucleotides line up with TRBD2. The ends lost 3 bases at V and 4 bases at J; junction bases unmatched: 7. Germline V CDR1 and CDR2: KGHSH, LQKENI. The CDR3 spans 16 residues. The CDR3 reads CASSPTGTSEADTQYF. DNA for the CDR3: TGTGCCAGCTCACCGACCGGGACTAGCGAAGCAGATACGCAGTATTTT.

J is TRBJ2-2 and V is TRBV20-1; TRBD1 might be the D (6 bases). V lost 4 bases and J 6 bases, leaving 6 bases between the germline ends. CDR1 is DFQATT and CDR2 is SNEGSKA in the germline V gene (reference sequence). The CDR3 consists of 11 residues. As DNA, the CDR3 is TGCAGTGCTAACAGGGCCGGGGAGCTGTTTTTT. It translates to CSANRAGELFF.

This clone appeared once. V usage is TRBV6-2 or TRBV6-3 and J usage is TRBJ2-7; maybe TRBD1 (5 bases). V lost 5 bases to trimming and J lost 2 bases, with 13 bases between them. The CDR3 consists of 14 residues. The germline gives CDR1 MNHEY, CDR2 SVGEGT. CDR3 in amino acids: CASSAQGGPYEQYF. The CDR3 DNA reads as TGTGCCAGCAGTGCGCAGGGCGGCCCCTACGAGCAGTACTTC.

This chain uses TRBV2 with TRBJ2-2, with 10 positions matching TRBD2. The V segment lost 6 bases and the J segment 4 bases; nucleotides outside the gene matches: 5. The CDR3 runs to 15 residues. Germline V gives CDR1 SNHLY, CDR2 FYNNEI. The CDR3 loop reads CASRPTSGSTGELFF. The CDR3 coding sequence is TGTGCCAGCAGACCGACTAGCGGGTCCACCGGGGAGCTGTTTTTT. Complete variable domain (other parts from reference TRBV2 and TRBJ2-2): EPEVTQTPSHQVTQMGQEVILRCVPISNHLYFYWYRQILGQKVEFLVSFYNNEISEKSEIFDDQFSVERPDGSNFTLKIRSTKLEDSAMYFCASRPTSGSTGELFFGEGSRLTVL.

As DNA, the CDR3 is TGTGCCAGCAGCTTAACGGGACTAGGGACTTACGAGCAGTACTTC. It encodes CASSLTGLGTYEQYF. The gene calls are TRBV5-6 and TRBJ2-7, with 8 bases matching TRBD2. CDR3 length: 15 amino acids. With 2 bases clipped from V and 4 bases from J, the junction kept 8 bases outside the gene matches. From germline, CDR1 is SGHDT and CDR2 YYEEEE.

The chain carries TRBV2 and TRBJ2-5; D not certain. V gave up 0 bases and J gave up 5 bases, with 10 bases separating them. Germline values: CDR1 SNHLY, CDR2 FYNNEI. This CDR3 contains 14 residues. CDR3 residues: CASSEALTGETQYF. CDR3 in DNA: TGTGCCAGCAGTGAAGCGCTTACCGGGGAGACCCAGTACTTC.

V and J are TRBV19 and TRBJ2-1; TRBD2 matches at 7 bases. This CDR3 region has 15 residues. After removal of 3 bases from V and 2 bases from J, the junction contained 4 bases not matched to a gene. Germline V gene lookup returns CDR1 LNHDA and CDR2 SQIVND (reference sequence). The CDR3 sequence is CASSIGGRAYNEQFF. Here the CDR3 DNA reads TGTGCCAGTAGTATTGGGGGGAGGGCCTACAATGAGCAGTTCTTC.

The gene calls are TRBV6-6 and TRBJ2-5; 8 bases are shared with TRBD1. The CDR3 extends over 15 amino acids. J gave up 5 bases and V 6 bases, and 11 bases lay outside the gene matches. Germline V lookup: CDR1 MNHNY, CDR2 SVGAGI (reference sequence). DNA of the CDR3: TGTGCCAGCAGCCTTATGACAGGGGTTGAGGAGACCCAGTACTTC. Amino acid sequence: CASSLMTGVEETQYF.

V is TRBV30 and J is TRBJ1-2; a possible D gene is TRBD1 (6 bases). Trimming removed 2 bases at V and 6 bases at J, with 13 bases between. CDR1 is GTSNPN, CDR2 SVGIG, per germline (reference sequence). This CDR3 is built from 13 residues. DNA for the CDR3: TGTGCCTGGAGTATCGACAGGTGGGATGGCTACACCTTC. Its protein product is CAWSIDRWDGYTF.